The 25 T cell receptor beta chains presented below share a single source sample, sequenced in a study of blood T cell repertoires in COVID-19. The data were produced by immunoSEQ multiplex PCR, yet TCRdb's version contains in-frame clones alone and is incomplete. Of around 260,000 clones listed, 83% are singletons. The sequenced material came from peripheral blood. These TCRs come from a woman aged 50 to 65 who had recovered from COVID-19.

This clone was picked up many times. The chain couples TRBV6-5 to TRBJ1-1, with TRBD1 as a possible D gene (5 bases). CDR3 size: 13 residues. From germline, CDR1 is MNHEY and CDR2 SVGAGI. CDR3 nucleotides: TGTGCGACACCCTCGGTGGGAGGGGATGAAGCTTTCTTT. Translation gives CATPSVGGDEAFF.

The rearrangement links TRBV18 to TRBJ1-1; TRBD1 is a possible D gene (5 bases). The germline V and J ends were trimmed by 3 bases and 8 bases, with 13 bases remaining between them. The CDR3 extends over 13 amino acids. CDR1 KGHSH and CDR2 LQKENI come from the germline V gene. The CDR3 loop is CASSPGGEGEAFF. The CDR3 DNA reads as TGTGCCAGCTCACCCGGAGGGGAGGGAGAAGCTTTCTTT.

The V call is TRBV4-3, the J call TRBJ2-6, with TRBD1 matching 10 bases. The length of the CDR3 is 17 residues. Germline-derived CDR1 and CDR2 are LGHNA and YSLEER. V shed 4 bases, J shed 2 bases, and the junction held 5 bases outside the gene matches. The CDR3 region has the DNA TGCGCCAGCAGCCGATCGGACAGGGGGACTGGGGCCAACGTCCTGACTTTC. Amino acid sequence: CASSRSDRGTGANVLTF.

The chain carries TRBV2 and TRBJ2-1; TRBD2 is a possible D gene (6 bases). CDR3 length: 14 residues. Trimming took off 11 bases at V and 0 bases at J, with 14 bases between the two ends. The V gene's germline CDR1 is SNHLY and CDR2 FYNNEI. This CDR3 reads CAGGDLSSYNEQFF. CDR3 coding DNA: TGTGCCGGAGGGGACCTGAGCTCCTACAATGAGCAGTTCTTC. Looking up the rest from reference TRBV2 and TRBJ2-1 gives the full variable domain: EPEVTQTPSHQVTQMGQEVILRCVPISNHLYFYWYRQILGQKVEFLVSFYNNEISEKSEIFDDQFSVERPDGSNFTLKIRSTKLEDSAMYFCAGGDLSSYNEQFFGPGTRLTVL.

This CDR3 reads CASSQDRPYEQYF. The CDR3 DNA is TGTGCCAGCAGCCAGGACAGACCCTACGAGCAGTACTTC. The rearrangement joins TRBV11-1 to TRBJ2-7, with TRBD1 as a possible D gene (6 bases). The CDR3 covers 13 residues. Germline CDR1 is SGHAT and CDR2 is FQDESV (reference sequence). The V gene lost 5 bases and the J gene lost 2 bases, with 10 bases spanning the gap.

The V and J genes are TRBV6-5 and TRBJ1-5, with D possibly TRBD1 on 5 matching bases. Germline CDR1 MNHEY, CDR2 SVGAGI. V dropped 8 bases and J dropped 2 bases, with 10 bases sitting between them. The CDR3 loop spans 13 amino acids. The CDR3 DNA follows: TGTGCCAGCTGGCGGGGGGGCAATCAGCCCCAGCATTTT. It encodes CASWRGGNQPQHF.

The V and J genes are TRBV6-5 and TRBJ1-1; 8 bases are shared with TRBD1. Germline V gene sequence: CDR1 MNHEY, CDR2 SVGAGI. The V gene end was trimmed by 7 bases and the J gene end by 1 base; junction bases not matched to a gene: 5. CDR3 length: 14 amino acids. For the CDR3, the DNA is TGTGCCAGCACCCCCGACAGGGGGAACACTGAAGCTTTCTTT. Protein: CASTPDRGNTEAFF.

This rearrangement joins TRBV28 to TRBJ2-7; D is unclear. CDR3 length: 14 amino acids. Trimming stripped 8 bases from V and 5 bases from J, with 19 bases between. Germline V CDR1 and CDR2: MDHEN, SYDVKM. The CDR3 reads CASVRLSYYDEQYF. The DNA of the CDR3 is TGTGCCAGCGTTCGACTGTCTTACTATGACGAGCAGTACTTC.

The chain links TRBV3-1 (or the pseudogene TRBV3-2) to TRBJ2-3, with D maybe TRBD2 (6 bases). CDR1 and CDR2 from the germline V gene are LGHDT and YNNKEL (reference sequence). V was shortened by 4 bases and J by 0 bases, with 14 bases between the two germline ends. This CDR3 has 16 amino acids. The CDR3 bases are TGTGCCAGCAGCCTGGGACTGGTTATTAGCACAGATACGCAGTATTTT. The encoded protein is CASSLGLVISTDTQYF.

The chain joins TRBV7-2 to TRBJ1-4; 10 bases line up with TRBD1. V lost 5 bases, J lost 5 bases, and 2 bases stayed unmatched. There are 14 residues in the CDR3. The germline gives CDR1 SGHTA, CDR2 FQGNSA. CDR3 residues: CASSQGQGNEKLFF. CDR3 nucleotide sequence: TGTGCCAGCAGCCAGGGACAGGGGAATGAAAAACTGTTTTTT.

The rearrangement links TRBV9 to TRBJ2-2, with 16 nucleotides matching TRBD2. Germline CDR1 SGDLS, CDR2 YYNGEE. The CDR3 extends over 17 amino acids. V was clipped by 2 bases and J by 3 bases; unmatched bases: 1. The CDR3 is CASSVGLAGGDTGELFF. CDR3 DNA sequence: TGTGCCAGCAGCGTGGGACTAGCGGGAGGGGACACCGGGGAGCTGTTTTTT.

The J gene is TRBJ1-4, the V gene TRBV18, with 7 bases matching TRBD1. J was trimmed by 8 bases and V by 3 bases; bases with no gene match: 6. The CDR3 contains 14 residues. The germline V gene has CDR1 KGHSH and CDR2 LQKENI. The CDR3, as DNA: TGTGCCAGCTCACCCCGGGACAGCGGAGAAAAACTGTTTTTT. This translates into CASSPRDSGEKLFF.

Turning to this clone: This CDR3 is also generated by other DNA sequences in the sample. This sequence joins TRBV19 and TRBJ2-7; the match to TRBD1 covers 8 bases. Trimming removed 3 bases from V and 2 bases from J; junction bases left unmatched: 3. The germline CDR1 and CDR2 sequences are LNHDA and SQIVND (reference sequence). The CDR3 is 14 amino acids. The CDR3 here is CASSIGTGAYEQYF. Here the CDR3 DNA reads TGTGCCAGTAGTATCGGGACAGGAGCCTACGAGCAGTACTTC.

The CDR3 loop is CASSTVTNEKLFF. CDR3 bases: TGTGCCAGCAGTACGGTAACTAATGAAAAACTGTTTTTT. The chain uses TRBV28 and TRBJ1-4; D unresolved. CDR3 length: 13 residues. V was shortened by 5 bases and J by 1 base, with 5 bases between the two germline ends. Germline values: CDR1 MDHEN, CDR2 SYDVKM.

The chain combines TRBV18 with TRBJ1-2; 7 positions agree with TRBD1. CDR3 length: 15 amino acids. V trimming: 3 bases; J trimming: 7 bases; junction bases outside the gene matches: 11. Looked up from germline, CDR1 is KGHSH and CDR2 is LQKENI. CDR3 residues: CASSPLDRVRGGYTF. In DNA, the CDR3 is TGTGCCAGCTCACCCCTCGACAGGGTACGGGGTGGCTACACCTTC. Using reference TRBV18 and TRBJ1-2 for the parts outside the CDR3, the full variable domain is NAGVMQNPRHLVRRRGQEARLRCSPMKGHSHVYWYRQLPEEGLKFMVYLQKENIIDESGMPKERFSAEFPKEGPSILRIQQVVRGDSAAYFCASSPLDRVRGGYTFGSGTRLTVV.

Here the CDR3 DNA reads TGTGCCAGCAGTCGACAGGGGGCCAAAAACATTCAGTACTTC. It translates to CASSRQGAKNIQYF. The chain employs TRBV28 and TRBJ2-4; TRBD1 matches 8 bases. The CDR3 spans 14 residues. Germline V gives CDR1 MDHEN, CDR2 SYDVKM. The trim removed 5 bases at V and 1 base at J, leaving 1 base unmatched. Full variable domain (remainder filled in from reference TRBV28 and TRBJ2-4): DVKVTQSSRYLVKRTGEKVFLECVQDMDHENMFWYRQDPGLGLRLIYFSYDVKMKEKGDIPEGYSVSREKKERFSLILESASTNQTSMYLCASSRQGAKNIQYFGAGTRLSVL.

This chain connects TRBV7-7 to TRBJ2-5; 8 bases are a match to TRBD2. This CDR3 spans 13 amino acids. V gave up 7 bases and J gave up 5 bases; unmatched junction bases: 6. Germline V gene data show CDR1 as SSHAT and CDR2 as FNYEAQ (reference sequence). This chain's CDR3 is CASTGGHPETQYF. The CDR3 DNA sequence: TGTGCCAGCACGGGGGGGCACCCGGAGACCCAGTACTTC.

The V call is TRBV6-5, the J call TRBJ2-7; 11 positions match TRBD2. Germline V lookup: CDR1 MNHEY, CDR2 SVGAGI. The CDR3 length is 13 residues. The junction had 3 bases not matched to a gene; V was cut back by 6 bases and J by 5 bases. The CDR3 DNA sequence: TGTGCCAGCAGGATACTAGCGGGAGACGAGCAGTACTTC. It is translated as CASRILAGDEQYF.

This clone occurred a few times. V is TRBV3-1 (or the pseudogene TRBV3-2) and J is TRBJ2-6, with TRBD1 as a possible D gene (6 bases). V lost 0 bases, J lost 0 bases, and 12 bases lay in between. CDR1 and CDR2 (germline): LGHDT, YNNKEL (reference sequence). CDR3 length: 18 residues. The CDR3 DNA follows: TGTGCCAGCAGCCAAGAGGGGGCAGGAACCTCTGGGGCCAACGTCCTGACTTTC. This translates into CASSQEGAGTSGANVLTF.

This chain connects TRBV5-6 to TRBJ1-1; the match to TRBD1 covers 8 bases. V lost 1 base, J lost 4 bases, and 9 bases stayed unmatched. Germline V gene data show CDR1 as SGHDT and CDR2 as YYEEEE. The CDR3 is made up of 16 amino acids. The CDR3 loop reads CASSLWGQAKTTEAFF. The CDR3, as DNA: TGTGCCAGCAGCTTGTGGGGACAGGCAAAGACCACTGAAGCTTTCTTT.

The count of this clone is one. The rearrangement joins TRBV28 to TRBJ1-2; D is unclear. CDR1 is MDHEN, CDR2 SYDVKM, per germline. The CDR3 has 14 residues. With 4 bases removed from V and 2 bases from J, the gap between germline ends came to 11 bases. In DNA, the CDR3 is TGTGCCAGCAGTTCTAACCCAGGAAACTATGGCTACACCTTC. It translates to CASSSNPGNYGYTF.

The table lists this clone with a count of one. The J gene is TRBJ2-3, the V gene TRBV6-2 or TRBV6-3; 10 nucleotides agree with TRBD1. The ends lost 4 bases at V and 3 bases at J; junction bases unmatched: 7. Germline V lookup: CDR1 MNHEY, CDR2 SVGEGT. The CDR3 is made up of 16 amino acids. This chain's CDR3 is CASSWPGQGRTDTQYF. CDR3 sequence (DNA): TGTGCCAGCAGTTGGCCGGGACAGGGGAGGACAGATACGCAGTATTTT.

The chain links TRBV11-2 to TRBJ2-1; D gene uncertain. This CDR3 is built from 15 residues. V was pared by 3 bases and J by 4 bases, with 13 bases between. Looked up from germline, CDR1 is SGHAT and CDR2 is FQNNGV. The CDR3, as DNA: TGTGCCAGCAGCTTGGCGCAGACACCGTACAATGAGCAGTTCTTC. It yields the protein CASSLAQTPYNEQFF.

This clone was seen just once. V usage is TRBV10-3 and J usage is TRBJ1-5; TRBD1 might be the D (6 bases). The CDR3 is made up of 15 amino acids. Germline V gene data show CDR1 as ENHRY and CDR2 as SYGVKD. V was clipped by 4 bases and J by 0 bases, with 10 bases between them. CDR3 sequence reads: CAISASGDSNQPQHF. As DNA, the CDR3 is TGTGCCATCAGTGCCTCAGGGGATAGCAATCAGCCCCAGCATTTT.

This clone was counted between two and nine times. The chain couples TRBV4-3 to TRBJ2-7, with 12 bases lining up with TRBD2. Trimming took 0 bases from V and 4 from J; bases not matched to a gene: 7. This CDR3 contains 17 residues. The V gene's germline CDR1 is LGHNA and CDR2 YSLEER. The CDR3 protein is CASSQETPSGGEYEQYF. The CDR3, as DNA: TGCGCCAGCAGCCAAGAAACGCCTAGCGGGGGGGAGTACGAGCAGTACTTC.